What follows are 22 T cell receptor beta chains derived from one specimen sequenced in a study of identifying expanded T cells in peripheral blood. Using immunoSEQ multiplex PCR, the repertoire was profiled, and TCRdb retains in-frame clones only, with some absent. The data show about 82,000 clones, with about 90% seen just once and approximately 7% held by the top ten. Sequencing was performed on blood. The receptor set was obtained from a person between 18 and 69 years old in good health.

This chain joins TRBV30 and TRBJ2-1; 11 bases match TRBD2. Trimming removed 4 bases from V and 13 bases from J; junction bases left unmatched: 6. Germline CDR1 and CDR2: GTSNPN and SVGIG (reference sequence). This CDR3 is built from 12 residues. The DNA of the CDR3 is TGTGCCTGGAAGGCTAGCGGGAGGACTCAGTTCTTC. Protein: CAWKASGRTQFF.

V and J are TRBV20-1 and TRBJ1-1; unclear D gene. This CDR3 is built from 10 residues. V lost 3 bases, J lost 7 bases, and 6 bases lay in between. From germline, CDR1 is DFQATT and CDR2 SNEGSKA (reference sequence). The CDR3 region is CSASRNEAFF. DNA of the CDR3: TGCAGTGCTAGCAGGAATGAAGCTTTCTTT.

The chain recombines TRBV6-6 with TRBJ1-2, with D possibly matching TRBD1 (5 bases). The V gene lost 6 bases and the J gene lost 2 bases, with 10 bases spanning the gap. Per the germline V gene, CDR1 is MNHNY and CDR2 is SVGAGI (reference sequence). The CDR3 is made up of 13 amino acids. CDR3 in amino acids: CASSGDGNYGYTF. The CDR3 bases are TGTGCCAGCAGCGGGGACGGCAACTATGGCTACACCTTC.

The chain couples TRBV18 to TRBJ2-5; D call uncertain. CDR3 size: 15 residues. Trimming pared 0 bases from V and 4 bases from J, leaving 12 bases between. Germline lookup yields CDR1 KGHSH and CDR2 LQKENI. The CDR3 DNA is TGTGCCAGCTCACCACCGCCATCTCCCACAGAGACCCAGTACTTC. This gives the protein CASSPPPSPTETQYF.

The rearrangement uses TRBV5-4 and TRBJ2-3, with TRBD2 as a possible D gene (6 bases). Trimming stripped 2 bases from V and 2 bases from J, with 21 bases between. The CDR3 sequence is 18 residues long. Germline V CDR1 and CDR2: SGHNT, YYREEE (reference sequence). CDR3 sequence: CASSFGGTETLSTDTQYF. The DNA for the CDR3 is TGTGCCAGCAGCTTTGGGGGGACCGAGACATTATCCACAGATACGCAGTATTTT. Variable domain in full (rest from reference TRBV5-4 and TRBJ2-3): ETGVTQSPTHLIKTRGQQVTLRCSSQSGHNTVSWYQQALGQGPQFIFQYYREEENGRGNFPPRFSGLQFPNYSSELNVNALELDDSALYLCASSFGGTETLSTDTQYFGPGTRLTVL.

The gene calls are TRBV18 and TRBJ1-2, with a possible D match to TRBD1 (5 bases). Trimming took off 3 bases at V and 3 bases at J, with 8 bases between the two ends. CDR3 length: 13 amino acids. The V gene's germline CDR1 is KGHSH and CDR2 LQKENI. CDR3: CASSPGGDYGYTF. CDR3 DNA sequence: TGTGCCAGCTCACCCGGGGGGGACTATGGCTACACCTTC.

This rearrangement joins TRBV4-1 to TRBJ1-3; D unresolved. V shed 2 bases and J shed 0 bases, with 8 bases lying between them. The germline V gene has CDR1 MGHRA and CDR2 YSYEKL. The CDR3 covers 15 residues. The DNA for the CDR3 is TGCGCCAGCAGCCAACGCCACGTCTCTGGAAACACCATATATTTT. It encodes CASSQRHVSGNTIYF.

The chain recombines TRBV5-1 with TRBJ1-3, with D maybe TRBD1 (5 bases). CDR3 length equals 14 residues. The V gene lost 4 bases and the J gene lost 6 bases, with 14 bases spanning the gap. The V gene's germline CDR1 is SGHRS and CDR2 YFSETQ. The CDR3, as DNA: TGCGCCAGCAGCCTAGGCGACAGTTTAAACACCATATATTTT. It yields the protein CASSLGDSLNTIYF.

This sequence joins TRBV30 and TRBJ2-1; D tentatively reads TRBD1 or TRBD2 (5 bases each). The length of the CDR3 is 14 residues. Germline lookup yields CDR1 GTSNPN and CDR2 SVGIG (reference sequence). Trimming cost V 5 bases and J 7 bases, with 18 bases left between them. The CDR3 DNA is TGTGCCTGGTCCGGGTCTTGGGGGAAGAATGAGCAGTTCTTC. This gives the protein CAWSGSWGKNEQFF.

V gene TRBV10-1 combines with J gene TRBJ2-2; D possibly uses TRBD1 or TRBD2 (6 bases each). V lost 6 bases and J 10 bases, leaving 15 bases between the germline ends. The CDR3 consists of 13 residues. Germline lookup yields CDR1 WNHNN and CDR2 SYGVQD (reference sequence). CDR3 DNA: TGCGCCAGCAGCGGGACGGGGGCCGCGGAGCTGTTTTTT. Translation: CASSGTGAAELFF.

The chain uses TRBV30 and TRBJ1-5; D possibly corresponds to TRBD1 (5 bases). Trimming left V 4 bases short and J 7 bases short, with 14 bases between. CDR3 length: 13 amino acids. The germline V gene encodes CDR1 GTSNPN and CDR2 SVGIG (reference sequence). The CDR3 loop reads CAWNRGVGQPQHF. The CDR3, as DNA: TGTGCCTGGAATCGGGGGGTAGGACAGCCCCAGCATTTT.

This rearrangement joins TRBV19 to TRBJ2-3; D is unresolved. This CDR3 has 13 amino acids. V gave up 4 bases and J gave up 0 bases, with 5 bases separating them. Germline V gene sequence: CDR1 LNHDA, CDR2 SQIVND (reference sequence). The DNA of the CDR3 is TGTGCCAGTAGTACCCTAAGCACAGATACGCAGTATTTT. Its protein is CASSTLSTDTQYF.

This chain links TRBV5-4 with TRBJ2-2, with TRBD1 identical over 10 bases. The ends lost 3 bases at V and 6 bases at J; junction bases unmatched: 8. Germline V lookup: CDR1 SGHNT, CDR2 YYREEE (reference sequence). This CDR3 spans 16 amino acids. CDR3 DNA sequence: TGTGCCAGCAGCTCACCGGGACAGGGGAATGCCGGGGAGCTGTTTTTT. It encodes CASSSPGQGNAGELFF.

The V gene is TRBV18, the J gene TRBJ1-2, with 7 bases identical to TRBD1. The V gene end was trimmed by 1 base and the J gene end by 3 bases; junction bases not matched to a gene: 8. This CDR3 is built from 16 residues. CDR1 is KGHSH, CDR2 LQKENI, per germline. The CDR3, as DNA: TGTGCCAGCTCACCACGGTCGGACAGGAGTGACTATGGCTACACCTTC. Amino acid sequence: CASSPRSDRSDYGYTF.

The V call is TRBV5-1, the J call TRBJ2-5; D is perhaps TRBD1 or TRBD2 (7 bases each). V lost 3 bases, J lost 5 bases, and 14 bases lay in between. CDR1 is SGHRS, CDR2 YFSETQ, per germline. The CDR3 length is 14 residues. CDR3 residues: CASSSGGVGETQYF. In DNA form, the CDR3 reads TGCGCCAGCAGCTCAGGGGGGGTCGGGGAGACCCAGTACTTC. The whole variable domain, filled in from reference TRBV5-1 and TRBJ2-5, reads KAGVTQTPRYLIKTRGQQVTLSCSPISGHRSVSWYQQTPGQGLQFLFEYFSETQRNKGNFPGRFSGRQFSNSRSEMNVSTLELGDSALYLCASSSGGVGETQYFGPGTRLLVL.

This chain links TRBV9 with TRBJ1-1, with D tentatively TRBD1 (6 bases). V was cut by 2 bases and J by 0 bases, with 8 bases left in between. Germline V lookup: CDR1 SGDLS, CDR2 YYNGEE. The CDR3 is 14 amino acids. The CDR3 nucleotides read TGTGCCAGCAGCGTCGGACAGCTGAACACTGAAGCTTTCTTT. Residues: CASSVGQLNTEAFF.

The chain carries TRBV10-3 and TRBJ1-4; D gene unclear. V lost 3 bases and J 5 bases, leaving 13 bases between the germline ends. The CDR3 extends over 15 amino acids. The V gene's germline CDR1 is ENHRY and CDR2 SYGVKD. CDR3 in amino acids: CAISDRRDPNEKLFF. CDR3 nucleotide sequence: TGTGCCATCAGTGATCGGCGTGATCCAAATGAAAAACTGTTTTTT.

The genes are TRBV2 and TRBJ2-2; the D gene is possibly TRBD2 (6 bases). V shed 4 bases and J shed 5 bases, with 11 bases lying between them. This CDR3 comprises 14 residues. Per the germline V gene, CDR1 is SNHLY and CDR2 is FYNNEI. As DNA, the CDR3 is TGTGCCAGCAGTGCGACTAGAGGGACCGGGGAGCTGTTTTTT. It codes for CASSATRGTGELFF.

The chain recombines TRBV5-8 with TRBJ2-7, with 7 nucleotides matching TRBD2. The ends lost 6 bases at V and 2 bases at J; junction bases unmatched: 2. Germline lookup yields CDR1 SGHTS and CDR2 YDEGEE. There are 12 residues in the CDR3. CDR3 sequence reads: CASTRGAYEQYF. DNA for the CDR3: TGTGCCAGCACCCGGGGGGCCTACGAGCAGTACTTC.

The chain joins TRBV18 to TRBJ2-4, with 7 bases aligning to TRBD1. V dropped 3 bases and J dropped 8; count of bases not matched to a gene: 10. The germline V gene has CDR1 KGHSH and CDR2 LQKENI. The CDR3 runs to 15 residues. CDR3 protein: CASSPGRQGRDIQYF. The CDR3 DNA is TGTGCCAGCTCACCTGGTCGACAGGGCAGGGACATTCAGTACTTC.

V and J are TRBV15 and TRBJ1-3; D is undetermined. The CDR3 runs to 15 residues. V was cut by 1 base and J by 1 base, with 8 bases left in between. Germline CDR1 is LNHNV and CDR2 is YYDKDF (reference sequence). CDR3 residues: CATSRGRQSGNTIYF. In nucleotides, the CDR3 is TGTGCCACCAGCAGAGGCCGGCAGTCTGGAAACACCATATATTTT.

On this clone itself: Different DNA sequences within this sample yield the same CDR3. The V call is TRBV30, the J call TRBJ2-5; D gene ambiguous. This CDR3 is 11 amino acids long. Germline CDR1 GTSNPN, CDR2 SVGIG (reference sequence). V was trimmed by 0 bases and J by 4 bases, leaving 3 bases between them. The CDR3 DNA reads TGTGCCTGGAGTGTAGGAGAGACCCAGTACTTC. It encodes CAWSVGETQYF.